The entry that follows covers one T cell receptor beta chain sequence. What this receptor recognizes is not known. No base-level quality is on record; no much larger clone is a single base apart. Receptor libraries were prepared by the immunoSEQ multiplex PCR assay. A mixture of 60 forward primers for TCR Vbeta segments and 13 reverse primers for TCR Jbeta segments was used in the multiplex PCR. The CDR3 region of rearranged TCR beta genes was amplified from genomic DNA with a multiplex PCR assay. The amplified TCR beta libraries were sequenced on the Illumina HiSeq System as 87-base-pair reads. Per the original workflow: Across the roughly 700 repertoires, a later analysis counted 80 million or so unique TCR beta chains, approximately 10 million of which were shared by at least two donors. Raw reads were error-corrected and collapsed into unique sequences by a nearest-neighbor algorithm in which closely related sequences were merged to remove PCR and sequencing errors. V, D and J gene segments were assigned by aligning CDR3 sequences to IMGT reference sequences. For a sequence to be retained, at least a six-nucleotide match to both a V gene segment and a J gene segment was required. A rearrangement was called productive if the CDR3 had no stop codons and remained in frame with V and J, and every other rearrangement was called non-productive. CDR3 was defined according to IMGT convention as the region running from the second conserved V-encoded cysteine to the conserved J-encoded phenylalanine. In an earlier analysis of around 570 of the donors, sequences lacking an unambiguous match to a single V gene segment were excluded. In an earlier analysis of almost 600 of the donors, a V segment was called functional when productive rearrangements were above 56.7%, and segregating when the standard deviation between donors exceeded 5%. A statistical classification framework was developed to diagnose cytomegalovirus status using the catalog of TCR beta chain sequences. In a later analysis, V and J genes were assigned by comparing TCR nucleotide sequences against IMGT/GENE-DB human TR gene sequences. The TCRdist pipeline was used in a later analysis to assign CDR3 sequences and most-parsimonious VDJ recombination scenarios. In a later analysis, every TCR beta chain was defined by the combination of its CDR3 amino acid sequence and its V-gene family, and reads without a unique V-gene family were dropped. As a way to deal with suspected cross-contamination and a sequencing artifact, a later analysis dropped roughly 600 nucleotide sequences that were highly shared and had low generation probability. In a later analysis, a clonal expansion index for each public chain was calculated from normalized within-repertoire ranks of inferred template counts. In a later analysis, generation probabilities were computed using a VDJ recombination model fitted to out-of-frame rearrangements, and the results were checked against IGoR. Hypergeometric tests were used in a later analysis to score TCR-TCR, TCR-HLA and TCR-CMV co-occurrence, with a repertoire-size bias correction applied to the TCR pairs. A later analysis estimated false discovery rates by permuting HLA or CMV assignments 20 times. A later analysis grouped co-occurring TCRs with DBSCAN, adding TCRdist sequence similarity when clustering within HLA-allele-positive subsets. Repertoires with fewer than 30,000 or more than 120,000 public chains, plus five repertoires with anomalous nucleotide sharing, were excluded from co-occurrence clustering. The clones in this table, taken by TCRdb from immuneACCESS, are in-frame only. Not every clone is retained; where verified, under half of the shortfall comes from an unresolved V gene, and the cause of the rest is unknown. That table supplies the V and J calls and clone size; D and trimming were determined from the DNA. The sample table holds 190,000 or so clones, of which 80% were seen once. Under 0.8% of the sample belongs to the ten largest clones.

This entry is derived from a study of cytomegalovirus exposure and HLA in healthy donors (TCRdb year 2017). For context, the study as a whole: According to an earlier analysis of around 600 of the donors, about 190 million T cells yielded roughly 110 million unique TCR beta sequences and about 280 Gb of sequence data. An early release covering around 630 HLA-typed donors comprised roughly 300 gigabases of sequencing data and tens of millions of unique TCR sequences. Of the 300 to 500 genotyped donors, more than 75% were placed in the genetic ancestry cluster associated with self-reported Caucasian donors. The aim of the study was to test whether cataloging public T cell receptors could identify signatures of past pathogen exposure. The study used immunosequencing to profile the T cell repertoires of approximately 640 subjects and linked those repertoires to cytomegalovirus serostatus. In addition to the first cohort of approximately 670 subjects, a separate validation cohort of approximately 120 different subjects was used. To predict cytomegalovirus infection status, the study combined high-throughput TCR immunosequencing, statistical association of individual TCRs with disease status, and machine learning. To study patterns of TCR occurrence, a later analysis re-analyzed previously published TCR beta repertoires from 666 donors and added high-resolution HLA genotyping. In the later analysis, no new phenotypic data were used to find candidate immune exposures; instead, reliance was placed on TCR beta sequences and their occurrence across donors. To decide whether each TCR beta V gene segment behaved as functional or pseudogenic, an earlier analysis of some 580 of the donors relied on high-throughput TCR beta sequencing. Donor age, sex, ethnicity and CMV serostatus were collected together with the repertoire data. A later genetic analysis took genome-wide SNP genotypes for about 65% of the roughly 670 donors and used that subset as a discovery cohort. Every discovery cohort repertoire had been produced on one sequencing platform. HLA typing included class I and class II loci at four-digit resolution. The number of typed donors differed by locus: roughly 629-630 for A, B, C, DRB1 and DQB1; 500 to 550 for DQA1; over 600 for DPA1; and about 450 for DPB1. A handful of DR-DQ haplotypes were handled as single units for association and clustering because linkage in the cohort was strong. Among around 400 genotyped donors of the cohort, an average of 235,054 unique TCR beta nucleotide sequences were sequenced per donor, roughly a sixth of them non-productive. The paper as a whole reports these results and caveats: In a later genetic analysis, fewer N-insertions in productive TCRs were reported among donors in an Asian-associated ancestry cluster than the 666-donor mean. The classifier was reported to diagnose cytomegalovirus status with high specificity and sensitivity in both the original cohort and the validation cohort. Linkage disequilibrium might explain the correlated functional status among segregating V segments, but an unknown experimental factor could not be excluded. A later analysis reported that several top co-occurrence clusters appeared linked to parvovirus B19, influenza, CMV and Epstein-Barr virus. In a later analysis, most CMV-associated TCR beta chains were found to appear HLA-restricted, with HLA associations seemingly driven largely by CMV exposure. When HLA alleles, especially DR and DQ, strongly co-occurred, attributing TCR associations to individual alleles was difficult. Compared with equally common non-associated chains, HLA-associated TCR beta chains in a later analysis were more clonally expanded and had lower generation probabilities. While some public TCRs were present in many individuals, most TCR sequences turned up only very rarely across donors. Because HLA typing was missing for some donors at each locus, association tests included only the typed subset. In the study, some 160 TCR beta chains were listed as associated with cytomegalovirus. Because the 87-base-pair reads could not distinguish some IMGT-functional V segments, including TRBV6-2 and TRBV6-3, those segments were excluded. The earlier analysis of about 600 of the donors excluded some 16 rarely observed V segments, including chromosome 9 orphons, because counts were too low. Three of the identified cytomegalovirus-associated TCR beta chains were confirmed in vitro to be specific for cytomegalovirus antigens. In a later analysis, the rate of TCR association differed among HLA loci, with DRB1 alleles having the most associated TCRs and HLA-C alleles having the fewest. In an earlier analysis of approximately 590 of the donors, most TCR beta V segments appeared in productive rearrangements about 87% or about 30% of the time, broadly matching IMGT annotations. A further reported finding was that TCR beta sequences accurately predicted the HLA-A and HLA-B alleles for most subjects in the first cohort. A group of highly shared sequence variants was considered likely to be a technical artifact of the sequencing pipeline. At a false discovery rate of 0.05, a later analysis linked under 20,000 TCR beta sequences to specific HLA alleles. An association between a missense DCLRE1C variant and V-gene and J-gene trimming of TCR beta chains was found in a later genetic analysis and replicated in an independent cohort. The cohort was sequenced for TCR beta chains only, and without alpha or paired-chain data the features that could be detected were limited. The authors suggested that the approach could potentially be generalized to other disease states and immunological phenotypes. Roughly uniform sequencing depth across donors was assumed in presence/absence analyses, although this assumption may not hold. CMV serostatus was the only immune exposure information available for the cohort.

The cohort was made up of about 670 healthy bone marrow donors. Cohort members were all nominally healthy when sampled, although unrecorded immune exposures were likely present. The donor was CMV seronegative and belonged to the group of around 350 seronegative cohort members. Each donor provided a peripheral blood sample, and peripheral blood mononuclear cells were used for TCR beta sequencing. The Qiagen DNeasy Blood Extraction Kit was used to extract genomic DNA from the blood cell samples. The germline V gene (reference sequence) yields LNHNV for CDR1 and YYDKDF for CDR2. The V end loses 0 bases and the J end loses 1 base, and a stretch of 9 bases separates them. Measured from the cysteine to the phenylalanine, the CDR3 is 16 residues long. CDR3 DNA is the only sequence kept; it has 48 bases, read in frame from the first base.

Sample: PBMCs. The V and J segments used are TRBV15 and TRBJ2-2; the D gene is perhaps TRBD2, on 6 matching bases. This clonotype was sampled from a boy aged 5-17 years in good health and CMV-seronegative. In nucleotides, the sequence is TGTGCCACCAGCAGAGATGGGGGAGGGAACACCGGGGAGCTGTTTTTT. This sequence encodes CATSRDGGGNTGELFF.